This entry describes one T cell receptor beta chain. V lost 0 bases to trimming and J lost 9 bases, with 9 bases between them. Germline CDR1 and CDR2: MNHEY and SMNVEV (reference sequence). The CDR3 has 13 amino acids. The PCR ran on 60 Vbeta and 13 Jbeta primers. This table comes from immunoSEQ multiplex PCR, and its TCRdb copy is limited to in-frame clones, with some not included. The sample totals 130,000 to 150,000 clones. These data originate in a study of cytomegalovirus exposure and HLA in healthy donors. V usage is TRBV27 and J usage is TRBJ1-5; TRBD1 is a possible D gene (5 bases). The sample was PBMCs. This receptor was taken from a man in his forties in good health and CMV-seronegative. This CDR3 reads CASSLSPDRPQHF. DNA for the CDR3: TGTGCCAGCAGTTTATCGCCAGACAGGCCCCAGCATTTT.